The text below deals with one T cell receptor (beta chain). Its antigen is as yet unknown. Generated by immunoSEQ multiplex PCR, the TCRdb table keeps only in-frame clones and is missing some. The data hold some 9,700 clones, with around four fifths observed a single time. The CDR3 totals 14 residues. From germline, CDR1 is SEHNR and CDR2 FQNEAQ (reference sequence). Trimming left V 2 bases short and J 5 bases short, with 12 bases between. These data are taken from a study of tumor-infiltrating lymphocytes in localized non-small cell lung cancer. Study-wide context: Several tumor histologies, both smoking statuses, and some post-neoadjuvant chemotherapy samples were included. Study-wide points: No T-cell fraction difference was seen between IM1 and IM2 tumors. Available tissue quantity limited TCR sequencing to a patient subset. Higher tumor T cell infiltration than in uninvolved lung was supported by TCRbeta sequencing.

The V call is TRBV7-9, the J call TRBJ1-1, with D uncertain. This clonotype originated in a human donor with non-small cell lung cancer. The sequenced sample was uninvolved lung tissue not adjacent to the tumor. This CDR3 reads CASSLFGEATEAFF. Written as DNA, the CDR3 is TGTGCCAGCAGCTTATTTGGGGAGGCTACTGAAGCTTTCTTT. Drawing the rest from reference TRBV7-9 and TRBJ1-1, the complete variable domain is DTGVSQNPRHKITKRGQNVTFRCDPISEHNRLYWYRQTLGQGPEFLTYFQNEAQLEKSRLLSDRFSAERPKGSFSTLEIQRTEQGDSAMYLCASSLFGEATEAFFGQGTRLTVV.